The 18 T cell receptor beta chains reported below all come from one sample, sequenced in a study of T-cell reconstitution after alpha-beta-depleted transplantation in children. TCRbeta library preparation incorporated unique molecular identifiers. From the PCR reads, TCRdb called clonotypes with MiXCR, one entry per CDR3 protein. The sample yields fewer than 750,000 distinct CDR3 sequences, roughly 23% seen once. Sequenced material: PBMCs, mostly from graft donor cells, taken 360 days after TCRalphabeta/CD19-depleted stem cell transplant. These TCRs come from a boy younger than two who had a stem cell transplant for acute myeloid leukemia, so the T cells may come from the graft donor.

The chain links TRBV6-1 to TRBJ2-1, with D maybe TRBD1 (7 bases). Germline lookup yields CDR1 MNHNS and CDR2 SASEGT. This CDR3 comprises 13 residues. V lost 8 bases and J 6 bases, leaving 14 bases between the germline ends. The CDR3 nucleotides are TGTGCCAGCGGATTCAGGGGGGCCAATGAGCAGTTCTTC. This codes for CASGFRGANEQFF.

The chain recombines TRBV7-2 with TRBJ2-3, with D unclear. The length of the CDR3 is 13 residues. V lost 2 bases, J lost 6 bases, and 9 bases lay in between. Germline CDR1 reads SGHTA; CDR2 reads FQGNSA. CDR3 coding DNA: TGTGCCAGCAGCTTAATTCGATATGATACGCAGTATTTT. Its protein is CASSLIRYDTQYF.

In this sample, this clonotype turned up a few times. This chain uses TRBV7-2 with TRBJ2-2; no firm D call. The V end was cut by 0 bases, the J end by 6 bases, with 8 bases between. The CDR3 spans 14 residues. Germline values: CDR1 SGHTA, CDR2 FQGNSA. The CDR3 here is CASSLATYSGELFF. DNA for the CDR3: TGTGCCAGCAGCTTAGCGACATACTCCGGGGAGCTGTTTTTT.

The V and J genes are TRBV7-2 and TRBJ2-3, with D possibly called TRBD1 or TRBD2 (5 bases each). The CDR3 totals 16 residues. In germline, CDR1 is SGHTA, CDR2 FQGNSA. Trimming removed 4 bases from V and 2 bases from J, with 16 bases in between. The CDR3 nucleotides are TGTGCCAGCAGCTCTCCGGGACCTAGGGTCACAGATACGCAGTATTTT. Protein product: CASSSPGPRVTDTQYF.

The V gene is TRBV7-2, the J gene TRBJ2-7; the D gene is possibly TRBD2 (5 bases). This CDR3 has 13 amino acids. V dropped 4 bases and J dropped 7 bases, with 14 bases sitting between them. The V gene's germline CDR1 is SGHTA and CDR2 FQGNSA. CDR3 in DNA: TGTGCCAGCAGCTCGGCCCTATCGGGAGAGCAGTACTTC. Protein product: CASSSALSGEQYF.

V gene TRBV28 combines with J gene TRBJ1-5, with D uncertain. V was shortened by 7 bases and J by 3 bases, with 10 bases between the two germline ends. The CDR3 runs 13 residues. Germline-derived CDR1 and CDR2 are MDHEN and SYDVKM. In DNA, the CDR3 is TGTGCCAGCATAGAGCACACCAATCAGCCCCAGCATTTT. Translating gives CASIEHTNQPQHF.

Concerning this clonotype itself: The CDR3 carries no conserved terminal phenylalanine or tryptophan, so it likely arises from a read error. V usage is TRBV20-1 and J usage is TRBJ1-1; possible D gene TRBD1, 6 bases. Deletions cut 3 bases from V and 4 bases from J, with 18 bases between. The CDR3 covers 15 residues. Germline CDR1 and CDR2: DFQATT and SNEGSKA (reference sequence). The CDR3 nucleotides read TGCAGTGCTAGTAAGGGGGGGGGTGACGGCACTGAAGCTTTCCTT. It encodes CSASKGGGDGTEAFL.

Only a few counts were recorded for this clonotype. J is TRBJ2-3 and V is TRBV20-1, with unresolved D. The V gene lost 3 bases and the J gene lost 2 bases, with 6 bases spanning the gap. Germline loops: CDR1 DFQATT, CDR2 SNEGSKA (reference sequence). This CDR3 contains 12 residues. The CDR3 region is CSASQITDTQYF. CDR3 DNA sequence: TGCAGTGCTAGCCAGATCACAGATACGCAGTATTTT.

The chain has TRBV7-8 and TRBJ2-7; 8 bases align to TRBD2. The CDR3 is made up of 15 amino acids. CDR1 and CDR2 from the germline V gene are SGHVS and FQNEAQ. V dropped 1 base and J dropped 0; count of bases not matched to a gene: 2. CDR3 region: CASSLVAGISYEQYV. The CDR3 DNA reads as TGTGCCAGCAGCTTAGTAGCGGGGATCTCCTACGAGCAGTACGTC.

The chain combines TRBV28 with TRBJ2-1, with 8 bases matching TRBD1. The V gene's germline CDR1 is MDHEN and CDR2 SYDVKM. The ends lost 4 bases at V and 6 bases at J; junction bases unmatched: 8. The CDR3 is made up of 15 amino acids. The CDR3 nucleotides read TGTGCCAGCAGTTCACCGGGACAGGTAATCAATGAGCAGTTCTTC. Translated, it gives CASSSPGQVINEQFF.

In this sample, this clonotype turned up a few times. The chain links TRBV27 to TRBJ2-2, with TRBD1 as a possible D gene (7 bases). Per germline, CDR1 MNHEY and CDR2 SMNVEV (reference sequence). V lost 7 bases to trimming and J lost 4 bases, with 19 bases between them. CDR3 length: 16 residues. The CDR3 DNA is TGTGCCAGCACAGGGGGTGGGACTCATCTCACCGGGGAGCTGTTTTTT. The encoded protein is CASTGGGTHLTGELFF.

This clonotype was counted between two and nine times. The chain is built from TRBV7-9 and TRBJ1-1; D ambiguous. The V end lost 1 base, the J end lost 4 bases, and 10 bases lay between the germline ends. Germline V gives CDR1 SEHNR, CDR2 FQNEAQ (reference sequence). The CDR3 loop spans 14 amino acids. The CDR3 protein is CASSLEWGSTEAFF. In nucleotides, the CDR3 is TGTGCCAGCAGCTTAGAGTGGGGAAGCACTGAAGCTTTCTTT.

This clonotype has at least ten counts. The V gene is TRBV20-1, the J gene TRBJ2-1; D perhaps matches TRBD2 (7 bases). The CDR3 totals 14 residues. The germline CDR1 and CDR2 sequences are DFQATT and SNEGSKA (reference sequence). V shed 6 bases and J shed 5 bases, with 17 bases lying between them. Written as DNA, the CDR3 is TGCAGTGCCTACAGGCGGGGGCTTGACAATGAGCAGTTCTTC. As protein: CSAYRRGLDNEQFF.

V and J are TRBV29-1 and TRBJ2-7; D may be TRBD2 (7 bases). There are 18 residues in the CDR3. V dropped 4 bases and J dropped 5 bases, with 30 bases sitting between them. CDR1 is SQVTM, CDR2 ANQGSEA, per germline. The CDR3 region is CSVVWLRDNVGGRHEQYF. CDR3 bases: TGCAGCGTTGTCTGGTTGAGGGACAACGTGGGGGGGCGTCACGAGCAGTACTTC.

The chain is built from TRBV12-3 or TRBV12-4 and TRBJ2-5, with D perhaps being TRBD1 or TRBD2 (6 bases each). The V and J ends lost 4 bases and 2 bases respectively, with 11 bases between them. CDR3 length: 14 residues. The CDR3: CASSYPGAQETQYF. The CDR3 region has the DNA TGTGCCAGCAGTTACCCGGGGGCGCAAGAGACCCAGTACTTC.

Of note for this clonotype: One end of the junction varies from germline; a read error may be responsible. The rearrangement joins TRBV12-3 or TRBV12-4 to TRBJ1-1; D is uncertain. CDR3 size: 14 residues. CDR3 DNA sequence: TGTGCCACCAGTTTCGGCTTAATGGACACTGAAGCTTTCTTT. It specifies CATSFGLMDTEAFF.

This clonotype was seen repeatedly, ten times or more. The chain joins TRBV19 to TRBJ2-4, with 8 bases fitting TRBD1. CDR1 and CDR2 (germline): LNHDA, SQIVND (reference sequence). The ends lost 4 bases at V and 7 bases at J; junction bases unmatched: 6. This CDR3 is built from 14 residues. DNA for the CDR3: TGTGCCAGTAGTACCGGACAGGGAAGGAACATTCAGTACTTC. Amino acids: CASSTGQGRNIQYF.

The chain employs TRBV20-1 and TRBJ2-7; 13 positions match TRBD2. CDR1 and CDR2 (germline): DFQATT, SNEGSKA (reference sequence). J gave up 3 bases and V 3 bases, and 5 bases lay outside the gene matches. This CDR3 region has 15 residues. The CDR3 is CSARGGTSGIYEQYF. The DNA of the CDR3 is TGCAGTGCTAGGGGAGGGACTAGCGGGATCTACGAGCAGTACTTC.